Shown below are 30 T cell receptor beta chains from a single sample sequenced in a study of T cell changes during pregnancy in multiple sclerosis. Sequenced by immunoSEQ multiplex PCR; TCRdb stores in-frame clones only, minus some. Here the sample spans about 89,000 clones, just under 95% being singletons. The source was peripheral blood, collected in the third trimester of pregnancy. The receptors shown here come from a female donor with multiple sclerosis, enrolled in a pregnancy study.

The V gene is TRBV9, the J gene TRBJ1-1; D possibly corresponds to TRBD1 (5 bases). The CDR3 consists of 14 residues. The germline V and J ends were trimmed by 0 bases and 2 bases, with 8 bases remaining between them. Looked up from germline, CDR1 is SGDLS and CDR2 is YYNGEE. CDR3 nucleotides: TGTGCCAGCAGCGTAGCAGGGCTCAACACTGAAGCTTTCTTT. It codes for CASSVAGLNTEAFF. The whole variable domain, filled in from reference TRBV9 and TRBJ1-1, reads DSGVTQTPKHLITATGQRVTLRCSPRSGDLSVYWYQQSLDQGLQFLIQYYNGEERAKGNILERFSAQQFPDLHSELNLSSLELGDSALYFCASSVAGLNTEAFFGQGTRLTVV.

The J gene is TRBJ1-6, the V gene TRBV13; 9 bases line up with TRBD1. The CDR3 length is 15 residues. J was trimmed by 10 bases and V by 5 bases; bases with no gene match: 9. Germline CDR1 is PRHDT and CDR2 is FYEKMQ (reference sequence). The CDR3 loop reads CASSRPDRGASPLHF. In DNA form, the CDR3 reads TGTGCCAGCAGCCGTCCGGACAGGGGAGCATCACCCCTCCACTTT.

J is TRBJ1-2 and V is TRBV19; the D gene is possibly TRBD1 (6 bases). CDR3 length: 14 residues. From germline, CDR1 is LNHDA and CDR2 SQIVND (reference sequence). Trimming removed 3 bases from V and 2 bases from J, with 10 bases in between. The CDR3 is CASSIDRRNYGYTF. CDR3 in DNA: TGTGCCAGTAGTATTGACAGGAGGAACTATGGCTACACCTTC.

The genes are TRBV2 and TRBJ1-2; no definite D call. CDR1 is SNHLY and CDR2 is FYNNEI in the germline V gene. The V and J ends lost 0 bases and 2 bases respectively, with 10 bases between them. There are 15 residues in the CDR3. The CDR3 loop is CASSEARTGNYGYTF. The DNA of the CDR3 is TGTGCCAGCAGTGAAGCTCGGACGGGGAACTATGGCTACACCTTC. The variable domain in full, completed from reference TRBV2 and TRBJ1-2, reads EPEVTQTPSHQVTQMGQEVILRCVPISNHLYFYWYRQILGQKVEFLVSFYNNEISEKSEIFDDQFSVERPDGSNFTLKIRSTKLEDSAMYFCASSEARTGNYGYTFGSGTRLTVV.

CDR3 sequence reads: CASSPKGQNTEAFF. Here the CDR3 DNA reads TGTGCCAGCTCCCCTAAGGGACAGAACACTGAAGCTTTCTTT. The chain joins TRBV18 to TRBJ1-1, with a tentative D call TRBD1 (6 bases). V gave up 6 bases and J gave up 1 base, with 12 bases separating them. This CDR3 is 14 amino acids long. The germline V gene has CDR1 KGHSH and CDR2 LQKENI.

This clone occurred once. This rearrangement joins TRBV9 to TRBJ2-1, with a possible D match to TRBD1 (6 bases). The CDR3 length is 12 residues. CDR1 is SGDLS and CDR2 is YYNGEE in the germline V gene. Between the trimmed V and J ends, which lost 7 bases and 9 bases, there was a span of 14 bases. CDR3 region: CASSERGGEQFF. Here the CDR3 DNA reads TGTGCCAGCTCCGAGAGAGGGGGTGAGCAGTTCTTC.

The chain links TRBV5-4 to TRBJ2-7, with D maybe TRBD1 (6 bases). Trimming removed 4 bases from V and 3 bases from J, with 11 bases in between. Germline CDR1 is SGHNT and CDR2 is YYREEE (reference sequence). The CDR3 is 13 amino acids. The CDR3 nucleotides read TGTGCCAGCAGCCCTCGGGGACACTACGAGCAGTACTTC. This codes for CASSPRGHYEQYF.

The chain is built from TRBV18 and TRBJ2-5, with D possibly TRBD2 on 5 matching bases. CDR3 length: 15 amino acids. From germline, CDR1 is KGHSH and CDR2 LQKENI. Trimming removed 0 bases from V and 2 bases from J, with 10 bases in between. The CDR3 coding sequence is TGTGCCAGCTCACCACCGGGAGTCTGGCAAGAGACCCAGTACTTC. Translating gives CASSPPGVWQETQYF.

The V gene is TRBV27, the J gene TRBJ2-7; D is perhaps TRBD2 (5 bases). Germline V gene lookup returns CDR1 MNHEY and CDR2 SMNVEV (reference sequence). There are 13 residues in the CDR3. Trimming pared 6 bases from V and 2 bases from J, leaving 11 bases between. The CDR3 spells CASRRSVAYEQYF. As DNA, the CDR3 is TGTGCCAGCAGGCGTAGCGTGGCCTACGAGCAGTACTTC.

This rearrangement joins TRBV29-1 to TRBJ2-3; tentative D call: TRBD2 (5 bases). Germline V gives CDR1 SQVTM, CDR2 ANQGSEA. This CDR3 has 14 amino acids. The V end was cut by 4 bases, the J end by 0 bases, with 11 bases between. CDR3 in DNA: TGCAGCGTTGGAGGGCAGACCAGCACAGATACGCAGTATTTT. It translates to CSVGGQTSTDTQYF.

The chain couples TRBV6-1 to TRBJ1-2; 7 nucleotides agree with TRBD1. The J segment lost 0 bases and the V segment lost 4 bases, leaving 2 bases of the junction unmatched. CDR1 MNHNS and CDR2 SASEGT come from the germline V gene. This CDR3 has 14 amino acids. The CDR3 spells CASSGQGANYGYTF. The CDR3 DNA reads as TGTGCCAGCAGTGGCCAGGGGGCTAACTATGGCTACACCTTC.

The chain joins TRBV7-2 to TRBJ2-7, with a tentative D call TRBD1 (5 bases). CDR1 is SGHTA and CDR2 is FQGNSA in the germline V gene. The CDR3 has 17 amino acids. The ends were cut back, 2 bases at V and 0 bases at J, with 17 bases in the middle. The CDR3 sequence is CASSLFPLRVTSYEQYF. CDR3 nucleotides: TGTGCCAGCAGCTTATTCCCACTCAGGGTGACCTCCTACGAGCAGTACTTC. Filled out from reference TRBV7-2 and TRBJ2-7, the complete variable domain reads GAGVSQSPSNKVTEKGKDVELRCDPISGHTALYWYRQSLGQGLEFLIYFQGNSAPDKSGLPSDRFSAERTGGSVSTLTIQRTQQEDSAVYLCASSLFPLRVTSYEQYFGPGTRLTVT.

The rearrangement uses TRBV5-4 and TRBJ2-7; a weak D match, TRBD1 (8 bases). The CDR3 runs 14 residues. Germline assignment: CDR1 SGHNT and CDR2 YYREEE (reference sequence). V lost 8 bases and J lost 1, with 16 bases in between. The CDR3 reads CASHRGGASYEQYF. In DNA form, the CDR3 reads TGTGCCAGTCACAGGGGGGGGGCTTCCTACGAGCAGTACTTC. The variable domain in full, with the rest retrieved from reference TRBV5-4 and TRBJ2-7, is ETGVTQSPTHLIKTRGQQVTLRCSSQSGHNTVSWYQQALGQGPQFIFQYYREEENGRGNFPPRFSGLQFPNYSSELNVNALELDDSALYLCASHRGGASYEQYFGPGTRLTVT.

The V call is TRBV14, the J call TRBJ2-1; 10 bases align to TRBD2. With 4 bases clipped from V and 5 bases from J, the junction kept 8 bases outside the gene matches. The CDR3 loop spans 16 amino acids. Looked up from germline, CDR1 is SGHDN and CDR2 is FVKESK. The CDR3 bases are TGTGCCAGCAGCCGTTTTAGACTAGCGGGTAACAATGAGCAGTTCTTC. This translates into CASSRFRLAGNNEQFF.

The CDR3 is CTSSPRTLRNTGELFF. The CDR3 bases are TGCACCAGCAGTCCCAGGACTCTCAGGAACACCGGGGAGCTGTTTTTT. The rearrangement uses TRBV1 and TRBJ2-2; the D call of TRBD2 is as the table states it, not checked on the DNA. TRBV1 is given as a pseudogene. The length of the CDR3 is 16 residues.

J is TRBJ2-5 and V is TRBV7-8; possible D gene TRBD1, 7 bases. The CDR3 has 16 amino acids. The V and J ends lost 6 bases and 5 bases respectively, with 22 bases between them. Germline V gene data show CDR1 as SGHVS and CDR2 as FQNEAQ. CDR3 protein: CASSSGGQFWAETQYF. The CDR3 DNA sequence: TGTGCCAGCAGTTCAGGGGGGCAGTTCTGGGCGGAGACCCAGTACTTC. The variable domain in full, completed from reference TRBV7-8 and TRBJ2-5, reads GAGVSQSPRYKVAKRGQDVALRCDPISGHVSLFWYQQALGQGPEFLTYFQNEAQLDKSGLPSDRFFAERPEGSVSTLKIQRTQQEDSAVYLCASSSGGQFWAETQYFGPGTRLLVL.

The CDR3 sequence is CASSETGTGAGNTIYF. CDR3 bases: TGTGCCAGCAGCGAGACCGGGACAGGGGCTGGAAACACCATATATTTT. The gene calls are TRBV2 and TRBJ1-3; 10 bases match TRBD1. V dropped 6 bases and J dropped 2; count of bases not matched to a gene: 7. The CDR3 sequence is 16 residues long. Germline values: CDR1 SNHLY, CDR2 FYNNEI.

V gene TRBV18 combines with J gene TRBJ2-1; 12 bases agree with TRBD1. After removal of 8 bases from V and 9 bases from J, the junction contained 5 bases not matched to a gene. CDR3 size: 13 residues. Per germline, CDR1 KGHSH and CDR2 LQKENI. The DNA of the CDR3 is TGTGCCAGCATGGGACAGGGGGCATCTGAGCAGTTCTTC. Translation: CASMGQGASEQFF.

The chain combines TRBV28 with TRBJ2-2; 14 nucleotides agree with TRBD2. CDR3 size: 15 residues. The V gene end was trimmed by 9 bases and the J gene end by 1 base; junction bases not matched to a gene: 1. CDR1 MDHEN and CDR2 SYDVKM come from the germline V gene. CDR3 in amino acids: CASGLAGGNTGELFF. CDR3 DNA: TGTGCCAGTGGACTAGCGGGAGGGAACACCGGGGAGCTGTTTTTT.

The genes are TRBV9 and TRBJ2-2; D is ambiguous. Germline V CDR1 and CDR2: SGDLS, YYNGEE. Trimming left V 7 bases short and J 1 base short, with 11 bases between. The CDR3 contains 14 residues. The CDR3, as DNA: TGTGCCAGCTCTAAGTCAGGGAACACCGGGGAGCTGTTTTTT. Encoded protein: CASSKSGNTGELFF. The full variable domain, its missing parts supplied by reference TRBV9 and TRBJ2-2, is DSGVTQTPKHLITATGQRVTLRCSPRSGDLSVYWYQQSLDQGLQFLIQYYNGEERAKGNILERFSAQQFPDLHSELNLSSLELGDSALYFCASSKSGNTGELFFGEGSRLTVL.

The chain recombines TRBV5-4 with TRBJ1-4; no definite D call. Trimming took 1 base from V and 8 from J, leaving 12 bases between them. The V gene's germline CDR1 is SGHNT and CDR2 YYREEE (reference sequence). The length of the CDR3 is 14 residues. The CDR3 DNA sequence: TGTGCCAGCAGCTTGTCCGGGAGTGTCGAAAAACTGTTTTTT. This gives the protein CASSLSGSVEKLFF. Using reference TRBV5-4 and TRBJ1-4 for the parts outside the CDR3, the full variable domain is ETGVTQSPTHLIKTRGQQVTLRCSSQSGHNTVSWYQQALGQGPQFIFQYYREEENGRGNFPPRFSGLQFPNYSSELNVNALELDDSALYLCASSLSGSVEKLFFGSGTQLSVL.

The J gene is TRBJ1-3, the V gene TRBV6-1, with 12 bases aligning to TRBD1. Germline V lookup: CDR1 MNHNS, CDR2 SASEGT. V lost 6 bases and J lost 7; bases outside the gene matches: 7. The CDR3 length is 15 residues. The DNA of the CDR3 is TGTGCCAGCAGCGGGGGACAGGGGGCGCGGAACACCATATATTTT. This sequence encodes CASSGGQGARNTIYF.

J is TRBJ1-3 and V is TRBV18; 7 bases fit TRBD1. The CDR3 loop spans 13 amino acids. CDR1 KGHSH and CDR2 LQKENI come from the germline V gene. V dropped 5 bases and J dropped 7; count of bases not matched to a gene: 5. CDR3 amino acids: CASSSQGGNTIYF. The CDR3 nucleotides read TGTGCCAGCTCATCTCAGGGGGGCAACACCATATATTTT.

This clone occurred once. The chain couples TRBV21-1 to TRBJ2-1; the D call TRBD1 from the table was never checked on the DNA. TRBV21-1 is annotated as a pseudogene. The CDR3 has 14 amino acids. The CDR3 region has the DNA TGTGCCAGCAGCCGACAGGGGGCATACAATGAGCAGTTCTTC. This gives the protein CASSRQGAYNEQFF.

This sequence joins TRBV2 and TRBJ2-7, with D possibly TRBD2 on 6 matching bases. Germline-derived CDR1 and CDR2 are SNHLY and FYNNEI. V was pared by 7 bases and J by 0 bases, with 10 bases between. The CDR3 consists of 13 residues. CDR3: CASKGGASYEQYF. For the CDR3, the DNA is TGTGCCAGCAAAGGCGGGGCCTCCTACGAGCAGTACTTC.

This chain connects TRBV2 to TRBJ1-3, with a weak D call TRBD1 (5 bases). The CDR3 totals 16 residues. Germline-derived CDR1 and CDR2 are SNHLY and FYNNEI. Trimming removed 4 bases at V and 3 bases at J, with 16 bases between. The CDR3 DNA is TGTGCCAGCAGTGCCCAGGGCCCCCTCGGTGGAAACACCATATATTTT. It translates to CASSAQGPLGGNTIYF.

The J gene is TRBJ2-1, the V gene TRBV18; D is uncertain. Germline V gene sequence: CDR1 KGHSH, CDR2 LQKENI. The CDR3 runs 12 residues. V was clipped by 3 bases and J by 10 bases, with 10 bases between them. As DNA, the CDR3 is TGTGCCAGCTCACCCCTGACACTGGAGCAGTTCTTC. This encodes CASSPLTLEQFF.

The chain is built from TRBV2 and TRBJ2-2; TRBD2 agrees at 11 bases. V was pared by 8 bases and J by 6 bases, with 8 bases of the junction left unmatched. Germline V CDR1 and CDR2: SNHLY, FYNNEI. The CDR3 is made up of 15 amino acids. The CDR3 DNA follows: TGTGCCAGCCGCTTACTAGCGGGAGAGGCCGGGGAGCTGTTTTTT. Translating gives CASRLLAGEAGELFF.

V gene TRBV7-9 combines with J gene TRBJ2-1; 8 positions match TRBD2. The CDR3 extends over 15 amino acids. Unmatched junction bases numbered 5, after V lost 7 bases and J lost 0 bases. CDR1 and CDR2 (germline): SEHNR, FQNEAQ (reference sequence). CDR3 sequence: CASTRSGSSYNEQFF. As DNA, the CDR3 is TGTGCCAGCACCCGAAGCGGGAGCTCCTACAATGAGCAGTTCTTC.

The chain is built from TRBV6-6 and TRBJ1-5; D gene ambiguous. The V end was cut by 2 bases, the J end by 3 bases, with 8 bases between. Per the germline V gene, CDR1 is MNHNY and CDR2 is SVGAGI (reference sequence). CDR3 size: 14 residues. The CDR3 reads CASSYVQNNQPQHF. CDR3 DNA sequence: TGTGCCAGCAGTTACGTCCAGAACAATCAGCCCCAGCATTTT.